One T cell receptor (beta chain) is described in this entry. Clones were read by immunoSEQ multiplex PCR, and TCRdb kept only the in-frame ones, dropping some. The sample includes about 260,000 clones, approximately 93% of them seen just once. This CDR3 contains 11 residues. V was cut by 4 bases and J by 4 bases, with 5 bases left in between. Germline V lookup: CDR1 SGHRS, CDR2 YFSETQ. This sample was included in a study of T cell responses to AZD1222 COVID-19 vaccine. Sample: peripheral blood, taken on day 0 of AZD1222 vaccination. The TCR comes from an adult in good health. The rearrangement uses TRBV5-1 and TRBJ1-2; no firm D call. Here the CDR3 reads CASSEGYGYTF. The DNA of the CDR3 is TGCGCCAGCAGCGAAGGCTATGGCTACACCTTC.